The next 22 T cell receptor beta chains were all read from a single sample in a study of T cell responses to AZD1222 COVID-19 vaccine. The table came from immunoSEQ multiplex PCR; TCRdb's copy has only in-frame clones and leaves some out. In the table there are 95,000 to 150,000 clones, approximately 94% of which are singletons. The sequences come from peripheral blood, collected 28 days after the second AZD1222 dose. Receptors originate from an adult who received the AZD1222 COVID-19 vaccine.

Worth noting for this clone: Since no conserved phenylalanine or tryptophan closes the CDR3, a read error is the likely cause. Because the CDR3's place on the DNA is in doubt, the DNA is left out and the CDR3 is given as listed by TCRdb. The chain has TRBV21-1 and TRBJ2-7; TRBD1 reflects the table's D call only, with no check against the DNA. TRBV21-1 is given as a pseudogene. The CDR3 length equals 8 residues, ends included. The CDR3 spells CASSKPGG.

This sequence joins TRBV4-3 and TRBJ2-3, with 9 bases that match TRBD2. V lost 0 bases to trimming and J lost 4 bases; unmatched junction nucleotides: 11. There are 18 residues in the CDR3. CDR1 is LGHNA, CDR2 YSLEER, per germline. The CDR3 is CASSQEFSGGPRADTQYF. CDR3 in DNA: TGCGCCAGCAGCCAAGAATTCAGCGGGGGGCCTAGGGCAGATACGCAGTATTTT.

The table lists this clone with a few counts. The chain uses TRBV27 and TRBJ1-2; 9 nucleotides align to TRBD1. The CDR3 runs to 15 residues. Germline V gene sequence: CDR1 MNHEY, CDR2 SMNVEV (reference sequence). The ends lost 3 bases at V and 8 bases at J; junction bases unmatched: 10. In DNA form, the CDR3 reads TGTGCCAGCAGTTTTGGGACAGGGCTCCAGCGGGGCTACACCTTC. Residues: CASSFGTGLQRGYTF.

J is TRBJ2-3 and V is TRBV18; 14 bases map to TRBD2. This CDR3 is built from 16 residues. Losses at the gene ends were 5 bases for V and 2 bases for J; bases not matched to a gene: 3. Looked up from germline, CDR1 is KGHSH and CDR2 is LQKENI. The CDR3 nucleotides read TGTGCCAGCTCAGGACTAGCGGGGGGTTTCACAGATACGCAGTATTTT. Amino acid sequence: CASSGLAGGFTDTQYF.

The V gene is TRBV7-2, the J gene TRBJ1-2; D is undetermined. V shed 1 base and J shed 4 bases, with 4 bases lying between them. This CDR3 spans 12 amino acids. The germline V gene encodes CDR1 SGHTA and CDR2 FQGNSA. The CDR3 coding sequence is TGTGCCAGCAGCTTAGATACCTATGGCTACACCTTC. Amino acids: CASSLDTYGYTF.

This clone was seen only a few times. The chain is built from TRBV19 and TRBJ2-2, with unresolved D. V dropped 2 bases and J dropped 5 bases, with 6 bases sitting between them. The length of the CDR3 is 13 residues. CDR1 is LNHDA, CDR2 SQIVND, per germline (reference sequence). The CDR3 sequence: CASSIKVTGELFF. CDR3 DNA: TGTGCCAGTAGTATAAAAGTTACCGGGGAGCTGTTTTTT. The variable domain in full, completed from reference TRBV19 and TRBJ2-2, reads DGGITQSPKYLFRKEGQNVTLSCEQNLNHDAMYWYRQDPGQGLRLIYYSQIVNDFQKGDIAEGYSVSREKKESFPLTVTSAQKNPTAFYLCASSIKVTGELFFGEGSRLTVL.

A few counts support this clone. This chain uses TRBV7-9 with TRBJ2-3; TRBD2 is a possible D gene (6 bases). This CDR3 spans 12 amino acids. V lost 7 bases to trimming and J lost 4 bases, with 9 bases between them. Germline V lookup: CDR1 SEHNR, CDR2 FQNEAQ (reference sequence). CDR3 DNA sequence: TGTGCCAGCATGACTAGTCCAGATACGCAGTATTTT. This codes for CASMTSPDTQYF. Full variable domain (outside the CDR3, taken from reference TRBV7-9 and TRBJ2-3): DTGVSQNPRHKITKRGQNVTFRCDPISEHNRLYWYRQTLGQGPEFLTYFQNEAQLEKSRLLSDRFSAERPKGSFSTLEIQRTEQGDSAMYLCASMTSPDTQYFGPGTRLTVL.

The rearrangement joins TRBV5-4 to TRBJ2-1; 11 nucleotides agree with TRBD2. The ends lost 4 bases at V and 6 bases at J; junction bases unmatched: 6. This CDR3 is built from 15 residues. The germline V gene encodes CDR1 SGHNT and CDR2 YYREEE (reference sequence). CDR3 sequence: CASSPGLAAINEQFF. The DNA for the CDR3 is TGTGCCAGCAGCCCGGGACTAGCGGCCATCAATGAGCAGTTCTTC.

This clone was picked up one time. The chain combines TRBV7-2 with TRBJ2-1, with D unclear. The CDR3 totals 15 residues. From germline, CDR1 is SGHTA and CDR2 FQGNSA. V lost 2 bases, J lost 0 bases, and 8 bases lay in between. The CDR3 protein is CASSLIWSSYNEQFF. The CDR3 DNA reads as TGTGCCAGCAGCTTAATTTGGAGCTCCTACAATGAGCAGTTCTTC.

The CDR3 DNA sequence: TGTGCCAGCAGCTTTGCCCCACTAGCGGGAGAGAATGAGCAGTTCTTC. It yields the protein CASSFAPLAGENEQFF. V usage is TRBV12-1 and J usage is TRBJ2-1; TRBD2, the D gene given by the table, was not confirmed from the DNA. TRBV12-1 is a documented pseudogene. The CDR3 totals 16 residues.

This chain joins TRBV7-2 and TRBJ1-1; 7 bases are a match to TRBD1. This CDR3 spans 16 amino acids. Germline assignment: CDR1 SGHTA and CDR2 FQGNSA. J was trimmed by 1 base and V by 2 bases; bases with no gene match: 7. In DNA, the CDR3 is TGTGCCAGCAGCTTAACAAACAGGGGTGGGAACACTGAAGCTTTCTTT. Residues: CASSLTNRGGNTEAFF.

V usage is TRBV19 and J usage is TRBJ1-6; no clear D gene. The CDR3 covers 14 residues. Trimming took off 0 bases at V and 7 bases at J, with 7 bases between the two ends. Germline CDR1 reads LNHDA; CDR2 reads SQIVND (reference sequence). The CDR3 is CASSIEQVNSPLHF. As DNA, the CDR3 is TGTGCCAGTAGTATAGAGCAGGTAAATTCACCCCTCCACTTT.

The CDR3 DNA follows: TGTGCCAGCAGCGTGGAGGCTAAATATAATTCACCCCTCCACTTT. Its translation is CASSVEAKYNSPLHF. The chain is built from TRBV9 and TRBJ1-6, with D unresolved. CDR3 length equals 15 residues. CDR1 is SGDLS and CDR2 is YYNGEE in the germline V gene. V was pared by 2 bases and J by 4 bases, with 10 bases between.

The genes are TRBV6-2 or TRBV6-3 and TRBJ1-5; D might be TRBD1 (5 bases). V was shortened by 0 bases and J by 4 bases, with 13 bases between the two germline ends. The length of the CDR3 is 16 residues. Germline CDR1 MNHEY, CDR2 SVGEGT. The CDR3: CASSYSMGVGNQPQHF. The CDR3 DNA reads TGTGCCAGCAGTTACTCGATGGGGGTCGGGAATCAGCCCCAGCATTTT.

This clone was detected only once. The chain couples TRBV29-1 to TRBJ2-3, with D perhaps matching TRBD1 (6 bases). Germline lookup yields CDR1 SQVTM and CDR2 ANQGSEA. The CDR3 is 13 residues long. Trimming pared 4 bases from V and 2 bases from J, leaving 10 bases between. CDR3 nucleotide sequence: TGCAGCGTTGCACAGGGAACCACAGATACGCAGTATTTT. Protein: CSVAQGTTDTQYF.

The chain uses TRBV19 and TRBJ2-5; 8 bases align to TRBD2. The CDR3 contains 18 residues. Germline assignment: CDR1 LNHDA and CDR2 SQIVND (reference sequence). The ends lost 7 bases at V and 5 bases at J; junction bases unmatched: 21. Written as DNA, the CDR3 is TGTGCCAGTACGGCCATACGTCTTTTCGGGAGGGCCTACGAGACCCAGTACTTC. Translated, it gives CASTAIRLFGRAYETQYF.

In this sample, this clone turned up once. The rearrangement uses TRBV29-1 and TRBJ1-4; 7 bases are shared with TRBD1. The V gene end was trimmed by 3 bases and the J gene end by 8 bases; junction bases not matched to a gene: 9. Germline CDR1 and CDR2: SQVTM and ANQGSEA. The CDR3 spans 14 residues. CDR3 amino acids: CSVDVAGGGEKLFF. CDR3 coding DNA: TGCAGCGTTGACGTGGCAGGGGGGGGCGAAAAACTGTTTTTT.

J is TRBJ1-1 and V is TRBV6-5; tentative D call: TRBD1 (6 bases). The V gene lost 7 bases and the J gene lost 4 bases, with 13 bases spanning the gap. The CDR3 is 13 amino acids. The germline CDR1 and CDR2 sequences are MNHEY and SVGAGI. CDR3 bases: TGTGCCAGCACTCGCAAGGGGGGCACTGAAGCTTTCTTT. Protein: CASTRKGGTEAFF.

The genes are TRBV19 and TRBJ1-1; 10 bases match TRBD1. CDR3 size: 16 residues. CDR1 and CDR2 from the germline V gene are LNHDA and SQIVND (reference sequence). The junction had 12 bases not matched to a gene; V was cut back by 7 bases and J by 4 bases. CDR3 in amino acids: CASTAIDRGRSTEAFF. The CDR3 bases are TGTGCCAGTACCGCAATCGACAGGGGGCGGAGCACTGAAGCTTTCTTT.

The rearrangement joins TRBV21-1 to TRBJ2-5. TRBV21-1 is reported as a pseudogene. CDR3 size: 13 residues. CDR3 amino acids: CASGPMRVETQYF. CDR3 bases: TGTGCCAGCGGACCGATGAGAGTGGAGACCCAGTACTTC.

V gene TRBV4-2 combines with J gene TRBJ2-3; 9 positions agree with TRBD2. V lost 1 base and J lost 5; bases outside the gene matches: 7. Germline V gene lookup returns CDR1 LGHNA and CDR2 YNFKEQ. CDR3 length: 16 residues. As DNA, the CDR3 is TGTGCCAGCAGCCAAGCGGGACTAGCAAGAGAAGATACGCAGTATTTT. Translated, it gives CASSQAGLAREDTQYF.

This chain links TRBV6-6 with TRBJ2-5; D may match TRBD1 or TRBD2 (6 bases each). This CDR3 has 14 amino acids. Deletions cut 6 bases from V and 3 bases from J, with 14 bases between. Germline CDR1 MNHNY, CDR2 SVGAGI (reference sequence). The CDR3 region has the DNA TGTGCCAGCAGCCATGGGGGGCCGGAAGAGACCCAGTACTTC. Encoded protein: CASSHGGPEETQYF.